Each of the 24 T cell receptor beta chains below was sequenced from the same sample in a study of tumor-infiltrating lymphocytes in primary liver carcinoma (TCRdb year 2017). Blood RNA was extracted from unsorted whole blood using TRIzol reagent, and germline DNA was obtained with the DNeasy Blood & Tissue kit. The instrument was an Illumina HiSeq 2500. Using a constant-region primer and ProtoScript II reverse transcriptase, TCRbeta-specific cDNA was reverse-transcribed from around 520 ng total RNA. The TCRbeta libraries were prepared through three rounds of nested multiplex PCR following a slightly modified ARM-PCR procedure. The first two PCR rounds used multiplex TRBV1-TRBV30 forward primers with a Cbeta reverse primer, each for about 10 cycles. TCRdb handled the public reads itself, with Q25 trimming in fastp and clone calling in MiXCR, and kept productive beta chains. Rows with a matching CDR3 protein are joined into one entry that keeps the most common DNA and genes. The sample contains about 330,000 distinct CDR3 sequences, approximately 64% of them found a single time. The top ten constitute about 6% of the sample.

Sequencing was carried out using peripheral blood. These receptors were taken from a man aged 40-50 years with primary liver carcinoma and hepatitis B virus infection.

Worth noting for this clonotype: This likely comes from a read error, as the CDR3 has no conserved phenylalanine or tryptophan at its end. V is TRBV11-2 and J is TRBJ1-4; 8 nucleotides align to TRBD1. The J segment lost 8 bases and the V segment lost 6 bases, leaving 11 bases of the junction unmatched. The CDR3 consists of 15 residues. The germline CDR1 and CDR2 sequences are SGHAT and FQNNGV. The chain's CDR3 is CASSGTGGAYEKLFL. CDR3 nucleotide sequence: TGTGCCAGCAGTGGGACAGGAGGCGCTTACGAAAAACTGTTTTTA.

With regard to this clonotype: Given a much more abundant clone one base away, this may be a read error. The gene calls are TRBV6-5 and TRBJ2-1; 7 bases agree with TRBD2. The V gene's germline CDR1 is MNHEY and CDR2 SVGAGI. CDR3 size: 16 residues. CDR3 DNA: TGTGCCAGCACTTACTTACCTCTTCGGGGGGACAATGAGCAGTTCTTC. This gives the protein CASTYLPLRGDNEQFF.

The chain couples TRBV6-1 to TRBJ2-7; D is possibly TRBD2 (5 bases). This CDR3 spans 15 amino acids. V dropped 7 bases and J dropped 3 bases, with 19 bases sitting between them. The V gene's germline CDR1 is MNHNS and CDR2 SASEGT. The CDR3 here is CASTTGNAGSYEQYF. In DNA, the CDR3 is TGTGCCAGCACGACGGGCAACGCTGGGAGCTACGAGCAGTACTTC.

Of note for this clonotype: This may arise from a read error, as a much more abundant clone is one base away. This chain links TRBV10-3 with TRBJ2-3, with 8 positions matching TRBD2. V was pared by 7 bases and J by 8 bases, with 8 bases of the junction left unmatched. Germline V CDR1 and CDR2: ENHRY, SYGVKD. CDR3 size: 13 residues. CDR3 sequence reads: CAITTSEMGTQYF. For the CDR3, the DNA is TGTGCCATCACGACTAGCGAGATGGGTACGCAGTATTTT.

The table lists this clonotype with a count of one. This may arise from a read error, as a much more abundant clone is one base away. In this CDR3 the conserved last residue, phenylalanine or tryptophan, is missing, so a read error is likely. The V call is TRBV12-3 or TRBV12-4, the J call TRBJ1-2; D is uncertain. V lost 2 bases and J lost 6, with 1 base in between. The CDR3 spans 10 residues. For the CDR3, the DNA is TGTGCCAGCAGTTTAAATGGCTACACCTCC. Encoded protein: CASSLNGYTS.

Worth noting for this clonotype: Being one base from a much bigger clone, this may be a read error. V and J are TRBV12-3 or TRBV12-4 and TRBJ1-2; D is unclear. The CDR3 length is 10 residues. The chain's CDR3 is CASGLNGYTF. The CDR3 DNA sequence: TGTGCCAGCGGTTTAAATGGCTACACCTTC.

As concerns this clonotype: One junction end does not reproduce the germline sequence, and a read error may be involved. The genes are TRBV5-4 and TRBJ2-4; perhaps TRBD2 as D (6 bases). The V gene's germline CDR1 is SGHNT and CDR2 YYREEE (reference sequence). The CDR3 has 16 amino acids. In DNA form, the CDR3 reads TGTGCCAGTAGCTTGGCCGGGAGACAGCCCCGAGACATTCAGTACTTC. Translated, it gives CASSLAGRQPRDIQYF.

This clonotype has at least ten counts. The V and J genes are TRBV6-5 and TRBJ1-6; perhaps TRBD1 as D (5 bases). The CDR3 spans 14 residues. V lost 6 bases and J 0 bases, leaving 6 bases between the germline ends. CDR1 and CDR2 (germline): MNHEY, SVGAGI. The CDR3 loop reads CASRDSSYNSPLHF. CDR3 DNA sequence: TGTGCCAGCAGAGACAGCTCCTATAATTCACCCCTCCACTTT.

Turning to this clonotype: The junction differs from germline at one of its ends, possibly a read error. This sequence joins TRBV6-6 and TRBJ2-1; unclear D gene. This CDR3 has 11 residues. Germline V lookup: CDR1 MNHNY, CDR2 SVGAGI (reference sequence). The CDR3 DNA is TGTGCCAGCGGTTACTACAATGAACAGTTCTTC. Translation gives CASGYYNEQFF.

The gene calls are TRBV7-9 and TRBJ2-3; 10 bases fit TRBD2. This CDR3 is built from 17 residues. CDR1 is SEHNR, CDR2 FQNEAQ, per germline (reference sequence). V shed 0 bases, J shed 2 bases, and the junction held 5 bases outside the gene matches. The DNA of the CDR3 is TGTGCCAGCAGCTTAGCAACTAGCGGGATTCCCACAGATACGCAGTATTTT. Translating gives CASSLATSGIPTDTQYF.

J is TRBJ2-5 and V is TRBV4-1, with 11 bases aligning to TRBD2. With V trimmed by 1 base and J by 5 bases, 6 bases remained unmatched. CDR1 is MGHRA, CDR2 YSYEKL, per germline. CDR3 length equals 16 residues. The CDR3 DNA is TGCGCCAGCAGCCAAGGTCTGGTAGCGGGAGGGGAGACCCAGTACTTC. Protein: CASSQGLVAGGETQYF.

This clonotype was counted many times. The chain recombines TRBV6-5 with TRBJ2-5; 8 nucleotides align to TRBD1. Germline CDR1 and CDR2: MNHEY and SVGAGI. This CDR3 region has 13 residues. Trimming cost V 4 bases and J 5 bases; bases outside gene matches: 3. The CDR3 reads CASSSQGAETQYF. CDR3 coding DNA: TGTGCCAGCAGTTCGCAGGGGGCGGAGACCCAGTACTTC.

In its sample, this clonotype was seen many times. This sequence joins TRBV6-2 or TRBV6-3 and TRBJ2-7; 10 bases agree with TRBD2. V trimming: 7 bases; J trimming: 3 bases; junction bases outside the gene matches: 12. Germline assignment: CDR1 MNHEY and CDR2 SVGEGT. The CDR3 totals 16 residues. CDR3 nucleotide sequence: TGTGCCAGCACCACTTATAGGGCTAGCGGGAGCTACGAGCAGTACTTC. Amino acid sequence: CASTTYRASGSYEQYF.

This clonotype was detected many times. The chain recombines TRBV12-3 or TRBV12-4 with TRBJ1-1, with TRBD1 matching 10 bases. The CDR3 runs 14 residues. The ends lost 6 bases at V and 6 bases at J; junction bases unmatched: 7. The CDR3 sequence is CASSFWDRGSEAFF. The CDR3 coding sequence is TGTGCCAGCAGCTTCTGGGACAGGGGCTCTGAAGCTTTCTTT.

This clonotype appeared a few times. CDR3 sequence reads: CACSGGLADYNEQFF. CDR3 bases: TGTGCCTGCTCCGGAGGACTAGCGGATTACAATGAGCAGTTCTTC. The genes are TRBV30 and TRBJ2-1; 10 nucleotides line up with TRBD2. This CDR3 contains 15 residues. Germline values: CDR1 GTSNPN, CDR2 SVGIG (reference sequence). Trimming took 6 bases from V and 4 from J; bases not matched to a gene: 9.

This clonotype was recorded many times. This sequence joins TRBV6-5 and TRBJ1-5, with 11 bases aligning to TRBD1. From germline, CDR1 is MNHEY and CDR2 SVGAGI. With 6 bases clipped from V and 6 bases from J, the junction kept 4 bases outside the gene matches. The CDR3 has 14 residues. In nucleotides, the CDR3 is TGTGCCAGCAGAAAAGGGACAGGGGGTCAGCCCCAGCATTTT. Protein: CASRKGTGGQPQHF.

Of note for this clonotype: This may stem from a read error, because a much larger clone lies one nucleotide away. The chain is built from TRBV6-6 and TRBJ2-7, with 10 bases lining up with TRBD2. CDR1 and CDR2 from the germline V gene are MNHNY and SVGAGI (reference sequence). The CDR3 extends over 16 amino acids. As DNA, the CDR3 is TGTGACAGCAGTTACCTGGCTAGCGGGAGTGCCTACGAGCAGTACTTC. This sequence encodes CDSSYLASGSAYEQYF.

In regard to this clonotype: The junction shows a germline mismatch at one end, possibly a read error. The chain combines TRBV4-1 with TRBJ1-1; 9 bases agree with TRBD1. The germline V gene has CDR1 MGHRA and CDR2 YSYEKL. This CDR3 has 15 amino acids. For the CDR3, the DNA is TGCGCCAACAGCCAAGAGAAGGACAGGGGCCATGAAGCTTTCTTT. Translating gives CANSQEKDRGHEAFF.

This clonotype was counted only a few times. The chain employs TRBV6-2 or TRBV6-3 and TRBJ1-1; D remains unclear. Germline loops: CDR1 MNHEY, CDR2 SVGEGT. Deletions cut 5 bases from V and 2 bases from J, with 9 bases between. The CDR3 is 13 amino acids. The CDR3 here is CASSRTCNTEAFF. DNA for the CDR3: TGTGCCAGCAGTCGTACATGTAACACTGAAGCTTTCTTT.

This clonotype has ten or more counts. This chain joins TRBV12-3 or TRBV12-4 and TRBJ2-7; 9 bases align to TRBD2. V was pared by 7 bases and J by 7 bases, with 14 bases of the junction left unmatched. The CDR3 length is 15 residues. The CDR3: CASTQGLAGRGEQYF. CDR3 DNA: TGTGCCAGCACCCAGGGCCTAGCGGGACGGGGGGAGCAGTACTTC.

A remark on this clonotype: A read error may account for a junction end that differs from germline. The rearrangement links TRBV4-3 to TRBJ2-3, with a possible D match to TRBD2 (6 bases). The CDR3 runs to 16 residues. Germline V gene data show CDR1 as LGHNA and CDR2 as YSLEER. Here the CDR3 reads CASSHQSREMGDTQYF. The CDR3 nucleotides are TGCGCCAGCAGCCACCAATCCCGGGAGATGGGAGATACACAGTATTTT.

The gene calls are TRBV6-2 or TRBV6-3 and TRBJ2-1; tentatively, D is TRBD1 (6 bases). Germline V CDR1 and CDR2: MNHEY, SVGEGT. The V end was cut by 7 bases, the J end by 5 bases, with 18 bases between. This CDR3 comprises 15 residues. CDR3 nucleotides: TGTGCCAGCACCACTGGGACATGGCGGAACAATGAGCAGTTCTTC. Protein sequence: CASTTGTWRNNEQFF.

This clonotype was observed at least ten times. The chain joins TRBV6-6 to TRBJ2-7, with 12 bases identical to TRBD2. The germline V gene encodes CDR1 MNHNY and CDR2 SVGAGI (reference sequence). The CDR3 loop spans 17 amino acids. Trimming removed 2 bases from V and 6 bases from J; junction bases left unmatched: 11. DNA for the CDR3: TGTGCCAGCAGTTACCCGAGCCTAGCGGGAGGGCCGGCCGAGCAGTACTTC. Translation: CASSYPSLAGGPAEQYF.

On this clonotype itself: The junction does not match germline at one end; this may be a read error. This chain connects TRBV11-2 to TRBJ2-7; 7 positions match TRBD2. The CDR3 runs to 14 residues. CDR1 and CDR2 from the germline V gene are SGHAT and FQNNGV. The CDR3 reads CVSSLAGILGWQYF. DNA of the CDR3: TGTGTCAGCAGCTTAGCGGGTATCCTGGGATGGCAGTACTTC. The variable domain in full, completed from reference TRBV11-2 and TRBJ2-7, reads EAGVAQSPRYKIIEKRQSVAFWCNPISGHATLYWYQQILGQGPKLLIQFQNNGVVDDSQLPKDRFSAERLKGVDSTLKIQPAKLEDSAVYLCVSSLAGILGWQYFGPGTRLTVT.